This TCR beta chain was found in a study of blood T cell repertoires in COVID-19 (TCRdb year 2020). Describing the broader study: Samples from collaborators originated in the United States, Italy and Spain and spanned both the acute and convalescent phases of COVID-19. Deeply sampled blood TCRbeta repertoires from subjects exposed to, actively infected with, or recovered from COVID-19 were included in the dataset. The sample metadata nearly always contained a de-identified subject ID, COVID-19 status, age in years and sex. The prospective study material was composed of cDNA or gDNA derived from T cells, B-cell-depleted T cells, or PBMCs. The repertoires were released in a freely available public database intended as a resource for research on the immune response to SARS-CoV-2. Samples came from the ongoing ImmuneRACE study (first 160 participants) plus 1,254 subjects from 6 global collaborators. HLA class I and class II types, where available, came from metadata supplied by the sample provider rather than from assay-based typing. Broader findings and caveats from the paper: The amount of clinical and demographic metadata varied by source and participant and was provided uncurated.

TCRbeta CDR3 regions were amplified from genomic DNA by means of the immunoSEQ Assay, a bias-controlled multiplex PCR. In the original analysis: Within the assay, amplification of reference gene primers was used to estimate how many nucleated cells each sample contained. Sequence reads were collapsed and filtered to measure the absolute abundance of every unique TCRbeta CDR3 rearrangement. Productive Simpson clonality was computed per sample as the square root of Simpson's diversity index over productive rearrangements. TCRdb obtained this table from immuneACCESS and retained in-frame rearrangements with V and J assigned. These tables miss some clones; where compared with another copy, unresolved V genes account for less than half of the shortfall, and the remainder is unexplained. That table supplies the V and J calls and clone size; D and trimming were determined from the DNA. Here the sample has 150,000 or so clones; under 90% occur a single time. The top ten constitute just over 0.55% of the sample.

Each collaborating institution followed its own protocols to collect whole blood in K2EDTA tubes. For TCRbeta analysis, collaborator samples were shipped as frozen whole blood, as isolated PBMCs, or as DNA extracted from either sample type. In the germline V gene, CDR1 corresponds to SNHLY and CDR2 to FYNNEI. The trim is 2 bases for V and 7 bases for J, with a gap of 12 bases between the germline ends. The CDR3, cysteine through phenylalanine, is 13 amino acids long. The read is trimmed to its CDR3 DNA, 39 bases read in frame from base 1. Turning to this clone: The target of this receptor is not known. Per-nucleotide qualities are absent, and no much larger clonotype sits a single base away.

The rearrangement combines TRBV2 with TRBJ2-7; a tentative D call is TRBD1 (6 bases match). What was sequenced was peripheral blood. The sequence was obtained from a man between 60 and 75 years old with acute or convalescent COVID-19. CDR3 region: CASSEMGAGEQYF. The nucleotides read TGTGCCAGCAGTGAAATGGGGGCGGGTGAGCAGTACTTC.